These 27 T cell receptor beta chains originate from one sample sequenced in a study of T-cell memory formation after mild COVID-19. From the 5' RACE reads, TCRdb called clonotypes with MiXCR, one entry per CDR3 protein. There are about half a million distinct CDR3 sequences in the sample; about 20% occur only once, and more than 9% lies in the top ten. Sequencing input: PBMCs or a T cell subset sorted from them (not recorded which). The receptors shown here come from an adult woman who had mild COVID-19 (a few samples of this study predate the infection). Cell type and time point are not known.

CDR3 in amino acids: CASSSTNPGTRTYNEQFF. Here the CDR3 DNA reads TGTGCCAGCAGCTCAACGAATCCCGGGACCAGAACCTACAATGAGCAGTTCTTC. The V and J genes are TRBV6-6 and TRBJ2-1; D might be TRBD1 or TRBD2, each matching 5 bases. There are 18 residues in the CDR3. In germline, CDR1 is MNHNY, CDR2 SVGAGI (reference sequence). V was clipped by 6 bases and J by 2 bases, with 23 bases between them.

The chain uses TRBV18 and TRBJ2-3; 8 bases fit TRBD1. Germline trimming cut 3 bases from V and 2 bases from J; bases unmatched to any gene: 4. The CDR3 spans 15 residues. Germline CDR1 and CDR2: KGHSH and LQKENI. Here the CDR3 reads CASSPDRVDTDTQYF. Written as DNA, the CDR3 is TGTGCCAGCTCACCGGACAGGGTTGACACAGATACGCAGTATTTT.

This clonotype has just a few counts. This chain links TRBV4-2 with TRBJ1-2; possible D gene TRBD1, 6 bases. The V end was cut by 0 bases, the J end by 7 bases, with 21 bases between. The germline V gene has CDR1 LGHNA and CDR2 YNFKEQ. This CDR3 contains 17 residues. CDR3 sequence: CASSQEGRGQNLPGYTF. Written as DNA, the CDR3 is TGTGCCAGCAGCCAAGAAGGGCGAGGACAGAACCTTCCTGGCTACACCTTC.

This chain connects TRBV10-3 to TRBJ2-1; a weak D match, TRBD1 (5 bases). The J call is in doubt because the DNA end fits TRBJ2-5 better. Per germline, CDR1 ENHRY and CDR2 SYGVKD. This CDR3 contains 13 residues. For the CDR3, the DNA is TGTGCCATCAGTGAGGGGGCCAGAGAGACCCAGTACTTC. Its protein product is CAISEGARETQYF.

This clonotype was observed a few times. The chain combines TRBV9 with TRBJ2-1; TRBD2 aligns across 7 bases. This CDR3 region has 15 residues. Germline-derived CDR1 and CDR2 are SGDLS and YYNGEE. Losses at the gene ends were 0 bases for V and 5 bases for J; bases not matched to a gene: 5. CDR3 in DNA: TGTGCCAGCAGCGTAGGCGGGAGCGATAACAATGAGCAGTTCTTC. It codes for CASSVGGSDNNEQFF.

CDR3 coding DNA: TGTGCCAGCAGCCAAGACATGGCGGCCACGCAGTATTTT. Translated, it gives CASSQDMAATQYF. The chain couples TRBV4-2 to TRBJ2-3; unclear D gene. CDR1 and CDR2 from the germline V gene are LGHNA and YNFKEQ. The CDR3 consists of 13 residues. V dropped 0 bases and J dropped 9 bases, with 10 bases sitting between them.

The rearrangement uses TRBV7-2 and TRBJ1-4; possibly TRBD1 for D (5 bases). With 5 bases removed from V and 5 bases from J, the gap between germline ends came to 18 bases. CDR1 and CDR2 from the germline V gene are SGHTA and FQGNSA. This CDR3 spans 16 amino acids. The CDR3 region is CASSIQLGAPNEKLFF. Written as DNA, the CDR3 is TGTGCCAGCAGCATCCAACTTGGGGCCCCCAATGAAAAACTGTTTTTT.

This clonotype came up many times. V and J are TRBV12-3 or TRBV12-4 and TRBJ1-1; D is perhaps TRBD1 (5 bases). This CDR3 has 13 amino acids. V lost 4 bases, J lost 2 bases, and 8 bases lay in between. Here the CDR3 DNA reads TGTGCCAGCAGTTCGACAGCTAACACTGAAGCTTTCTTT. Amino acid sequence: CASSSTANTEAFF.

This clonotype turned up a few times. The chain carries TRBV7-8 and TRBJ1-3; D gene uncertain. The germline gives CDR1 SGHVS, CDR2 FQNEAQ. The CDR3 is made up of 15 amino acids. Between the trimmed V and J ends, which lost 5 bases and 0 bases, there was a span of 11 bases. This CDR3 is CASSQTIYSGNTIYF. The CDR3 nucleotides are TGTGCCAGCAGCCAAACCATATACTCTGGAAACACCATATATTTT.

This clonotype was seen only a few times. The chain employs TRBV7-6 and TRBJ2-7; 12 bases are a match to TRBD1. CDR3 length: 15 residues. Germline CDR1 is SGHVS and CDR2 is FNYEAQ. After removal of 1 base from V and 2 bases from J, the junction contained 0 bases not matched to a gene. The CDR3 spells CASSLGDRGPYEQYF. The CDR3 DNA reads as TGTGCCAGCAGCTTAGGGGACAGGGGGCCCTACGAGCAGTACTTC. The complete variable domain, with remaining parts taken from reference TRBV7-6 and TRBJ2-7, reads GAGVSQSPRYKVTKRGQDVALRCDPISGHVSLYWYRQALGQGPEFLTYFNYEAQQDKSGLPNDRFSAERPEGSISTLTIQRTEQRDSAMYRCASSLGDRGPYEQYFGPGTRLTVT.

V and J are TRBV6-5 and TRBJ1-5, with D maybe TRBD1 (5 bases). CDR3 length: 13 residues. Germline V gives CDR1 MNHEY, CDR2 SVGAGI. With 0 bases removed from V and 7 bases from J, the gap between germline ends came to 7 bases. The CDR3 DNA sequence: TGTGCCAGCAGTTACTCGAGGGGACAGCCCCAGCATTTT. Encoded protein: CASSYSRGQPQHF.

The chain is built from TRBV7-2 and TRBJ2-2; tentative D call: TRBD2 (5 bases). CDR1 SGHTA and CDR2 FQGNSA come from the germline V gene. Trimming removed 5 bases from V and 6 bases from J, with 16 bases in between. The CDR3 length is 15 residues. The CDR3 sequence is CASSTITGYPGELFF. The CDR3 DNA reads as TGTGCCAGCAGCACAATTACGGGGTACCCCGGGGAGCTGTTTTTT.

This chain uses TRBV29-1 with TRBJ2-1; 12 bases agree with TRBD2. Germline CDR1 SQVTM, CDR2 ANQGSEA. Trimming removed 0 bases from V and 13 bases from J; junction bases left unmatched: 7. The CDR3 loop spans 14 amino acids. The CDR3 is CSVEDLLAGGPQFF. The CDR3 nucleotides read TGCAGCGTTGAAGATCTCCTAGCGGGAGGGCCCCAGTTCTTC.

The V and J genes are TRBV6-1 and TRBJ2-5; D ambiguous. Trimming took off 3 bases at V and 5 bases at J, with 19 bases between the two ends. The length of the CDR3 is 16 residues. Germline CDR1 reads MNHNS; CDR2 reads SASEGT. CDR3 sequence reads: CASSDGFRSHGETQYF. Written as DNA, the CDR3 is TGTGCCAGCAGTGATGGATTTCGGTCCCACGGGGAGACCCAGTACTTC.

The V gene is TRBV5-1, the J gene TRBJ1-2, with 9 bases lining up with TRBD1. Germline lookup yields CDR1 SGHRS and CDR2 YFSETQ. CDR3 length equals 15 residues. V lost 0 bases, J lost 7 bases, and 7 bases stayed unmatched. The CDR3 is CASSLAGTGTSGYTF. The CDR3 DNA follows: TGCGCCAGCAGCTTGGCCGGGACAGGGACGAGTGGCTACACCTTC. The full variable domain, rest sourced from reference TRBV5-1 and TRBJ1-2, is KAGVTQTPRYLIKTRGQQVTLSCSPISGHRSVSWYQQTPGQGLQFLFEYFSETQRNKGNFPGRFSGRQFSNSRSEMNVSTLELGDSALYLCASSLAGTGTSGYTFGSGTRLTVV.

V gene TRBV7-9 combines with J gene TRBJ1-5; D is possibly TRBD1 (5 bases). V was cut by 5 bases and J by 10 bases, with 18 bases left in between. This CDR3 region has 14 residues. Per germline, CDR1 SEHNR and CDR2 FQNEAQ (reference sequence). The CDR3 DNA reads TGTGCCAGCAGCGATGGGGCAGGGTTAAACCCCCAGCATTTT. This sequence encodes CASSDGAGLNPQHF.

The chain is built from TRBV6-4 and TRBJ2-1; 11 bases are shared with TRBD2. In germline, CDR1 is MRHNA, CDR2 SNTAGT. The CDR3 runs 17 residues. With 3 bases clipped from V and 0 bases from J, the junction kept 4 bases outside the gene matches. The CDR3 protein is CASSELAGAGSYNEQFF. CDR3 coding DNA: TGTGCCAGCAGTGAACTAGCGGGAGCGGGCTCCTACAATGAGCAGTTCTTC.

This clonotype was observed many times. V gene TRBV7-9 combines with J gene TRBJ1-1; 8 bases align to TRBD1. The J segment lost 1 base and the V segment lost 5 bases, leaving 3 bases of the junction unmatched. The germline V gene has CDR1 SEHNR and CDR2 FQNEAQ (reference sequence). The CDR3 contains 14 residues. The CDR3 nucleotides read TGTGCCAGCAGCCCCGGACAGGGGAACACTGAAGCTTTCTTT. Protein sequence: CASSPGQGNTEAFF.

This clonotype was found a few times. The chain has TRBV29-1 and TRBJ2-5; D is perhaps TRBD2 (5 bases). CDR1 is SQVTM, CDR2 ANQGSEA, per germline. The CDR3 covers 15 residues. Trimming cost V 6 bases and J 4 bases, with 21 bases left between them. CDR3 coding DNA: TGCAGCGTAACCCGGACTCGAAGTAGGATAGAGACCCAGTACTTC. Protein sequence: CSVTRTRSRIETQYF.

This clonotype was observed a handful of times. The gene calls are TRBV18 and TRBJ2-7; weak D call: TRBD2 (5 bases). The CDR3 is made up of 12 amino acids. CDR1 KGHSH and CDR2 LQKENI come from the germline V gene. V lost 5 bases and J 5 bases, leaving 10 bases between the germline ends. CDR3 sequence (DNA): TGTGCCAGCTCAGCGTACGGGGACGAGCAGTACTTC. As protein: CASSAYGDEQYF.

This clonotype was counted between two and nine times. The chain has TRBV29-1 and TRBJ1-2; possible D gene TRBD1, 5 bases. This CDR3 spans 12 amino acids. The germline gives CDR1 SQVTM, CDR2 ANQGSEA. The germline V and J ends were trimmed by 4 bases and 2 bases, with 8 bases remaining between them. CDR3 coding DNA: TGCAGCGTTGGGGGCCAGAACTATGGCTACACCTTC. Its protein product is CSVGGQNYGYTF.

The chain has TRBV10-3 and TRBJ1-1; 9 positions match TRBD1. J lost 3 bases, V lost 3 bases, and 5 bases had no gene match. This CDR3 comprises 15 residues. Germline CDR1 reads ENHRY; CDR2 reads SYGVKD. The DNA for the CDR3 is TGTGCCATCAGTGACGGGACAGGGAGGGACACTGAAGCTTTCTTT. Translation: CAISDGTGRDTEAFF.

This clonotype was detected a few times. The CDR3 coding sequence is TGTGCCAGCAGAGCAGGACTAGTTTCCGAGCAGTACTTC. Translation: CASRAGLVSEQYF. The rearrangement links TRBV5-5 to TRBJ2-7, with 7 nucleotides matching TRBD2. This CDR3 region has 13 residues. Per germline, CDR1 SGHKS and CDR2 YYEKEE (reference sequence). Trimming cost V 5 bases and J 6 bases; bases outside gene matches: 8.

V and J are TRBV5-8 and TRBJ1-1; D possibly corresponds to TRBD1 (5 bases). CDR3 length: 16 residues. V lost 4 bases and J lost 0, with 16 bases in between. Germline lookup yields CDR1 SGHTS and CDR2 YDEGEE. In DNA, the CDR3 is TGTGCCAGCAGCCCTCTCTGGACAACGATGAACACTGAAGCTTTCTTT. This encodes CASSPLWTTMNTEAFF.

This rearrangement joins TRBV13 to TRBJ2-4; the match to TRBD2 covers 9 bases. This CDR3 is 16 amino acids long. The germline gives CDR1 PRHDT, CDR2 FYEKMQ (reference sequence). V was clipped by 1 base and J by 3 bases; unmatched bases: 4. CDR3 sequence reads: CASSLAASGVKNIQYF. The DNA of the CDR3 is TGTGCCAGCAGCTTAGCGGCTAGCGGGGTCAAAAACATTCAGTACTTC.

A few counts support this clonotype. The chain recombines TRBV4-1 with TRBJ1-1, with 8 bases lining up with TRBD1. CDR3 length equals 19 residues. CDR1 and CDR2 from the germline V gene are MGHRA and YSYEKL. J gave up 3 bases and V 0 bases, and 15 bases lay outside the gene matches. The CDR3 nucleotides are TGCGCCAGCAGCCAAGATTCGGTCGTAAGGACAGGGCGAGACACTGAAGCTTTCTTT. Its translation: CASSQDSVVRTGRDTEAFF.

The rearrangement links TRBV5-1 to TRBJ2-7; 7 bases line up with TRBD1. Germline V gives CDR1 SGHRS, CDR2 YFSETQ. Trimming removed 5 bases from V and 1 base from J; junction bases left unmatched: 9. This CDR3 is 15 amino acids long. The CDR3 protein is CASSTDPGQSYEQYF. The DNA of the CDR3 is TGCGCCAGCAGTACCGATCCGGGACAGTCCTACGAGCAGTACTTC.